A selection of T cell receptor beta chains follows, all from one sample in a study of spatial heterogeneity in lung cancer. TCRdb re-derived calls from the 5' RACE reads in MiXCR, one entry per CDR3 protein. The table includes 95,000 to 130,000 distinct CDR3 sequences, 12% detected once. Sequences were derived from PBMCs, sampled at follow-up. These receptors were taken from a male donor with early-stage non-small cell lung cancer. The CDR3 runs from the conserved cysteine through the conserved F or W. D genes are given only for firm matches. The size of a clone is reported for some rows only, either as once, few or many, or as a class for expanded clones.

D,V,size,J,length,CDR3,DNA
TRBD1,TRBV5-1,few,TRBJ1-1,14,CASSLEGQGPEAFF,TGCGCCAGCAGCTTGGAGGGACAGGGGCCTGAAGCTTTCTTT
TRBD1,TRBV6-1,many,TRBJ1-6,15,CASITGQGAASPLHF,TGTGCCAGCATTACGGGACAGGGGGCAGCTTCACCCCTCCACTTT
.,TRBV7-9,.,TRBJ2-3,14,CASSSRRIPDTQYF,TGTGCCAGCAGCTCCCGGCGAATCCCAGATACGCAGTATTTT
.,TRBV5-8,few,TRBJ2-2,17,CASSFGRGRSFTGELFF,TGTGCCAGCAGCTTTGGAAGGGGCAGGTCTTTCACCGGGGAGCTGTTTTTT
.,TRBV24-1,.,TRBJ2-1,16,CATSDPMDRSYNEQFF,TGTGCCACCAGTGACCCAATGGACAGATCCTACAATGAGCAGTTCTTC
TRBD1,TRBV7-9,many,TRBJ1-5,15,CASSRDRVGNQPQHF,TGTGCCAGCAGCCGCGACAGGGTTGGCAATCAGCCCCAGCATTTT
TRBD1,TRBV7-2,few,TRBJ2-7,16,CASSPVTRGTSYEQYF,TGTGCCAGCAGCCCCGTGACCAGGGGGACGTCCTACGAGCAGTACTTC
TRBD1,TRBV24-1,.,TRBJ2-5,17,CATSEVWGTETQETQYF,TGTGCCACCAGTGAAGTATGGGGGACAGAGACACAAGAGACCCAGTACTTC
.,TRBV7-9,many,TRBJ1-1,15,CASSGISARNTEAFF,TGTGCCAGCAGCGGGATAAGCGCCCGAAACACTGAAGCTTTCTTT
TRBD1,TRBV24-1,.,TRBJ2-6,19,CATSEFGTGGIAGANVLTF,TGTGCCACCAGTGAATTCGGGACAGGGGGCATCGCCGGGGCCAACGTCCTGACTTTC
.,TRBV27,few,TRBJ1-6,13,CASRGGYNSPLHF,TGTGCCAGCAGGGGCGGCTATAATTCACCCCTCCACTTT
.,TRBV7-3,.,TRBJ1-3,13,CASSEGAGNTIYF,TGTGCCAGCAGCGAGGGGGCTGGAAACACCATATATTTT
TRBD1,TRBV10-3,many,TRBJ2-1,16,CAITRQGGSSYNEQFF,TGTGCCATCACTAGACAGGGGGGAAGCTCCTACAATGAGCAGTTCTTC
.,TRBV9,.,TRBJ2-2,16,CASSGGAQENTGELFF,TGTGCCAGCAGCGGAGGGGCTCAGGAGAACACCGGGGAGCTGTTTTTT
TRBD1,TRBV5-1,.,TRBJ2-7,15,CASSWGDRGSYEQYF,TGCGCCAGCAGCTGGGGGGACAGGGGCTCCTACGAGCAGTACTTC
TRBD1,TRBV28,few,TRBJ1-2,13,CASSMGQGYGYTF,TGTGCCAGCAGCATGGGACAGGGCTATGGCTACACCTTC
.,TRBV18,.,TRBJ2-1,15,CASSVDRYSYNEQFF,TGTGCCAGCTCAGTTGACAGGTACTCCTACAATGAGCAGTTCTTC
TRBD1,TRBV28,few,TRBJ2-7,15,CASSPIRQGAYEQYF,TGTGCCAGCAGTCCTATCCGACAGGGGGCCTACGAGCAGTACTTC
.,TRBV5-1,many,TRBJ2-1,12,CASSYSPPKQFF,TGCGCCAGCAGCTATTCTCCTCCTAAGCAGTTCTTC
TRBD1,TRBV7-9,few,TRBJ2-6,14,CASSWTGQPHVLTF,TGTGCCAGCAGCTGGACAGGACAGCCGCACGTCCTGACTTTC
.,TRBV9,few,TRBJ2-5,15,CASSVGGPIQETQYF,TGTGCCAGCAGCGTAGGGGGACCGATCCAAGAGACCCAGTACTTC
TRBD1,TRBV28,few,TRBJ2-4,15,CASSFTGTGLNIQYF,TGTGCCAGCAGTTTTACCGGGACAGGGCTAAACATTCAGTACTTC
.,TRBV10-3,many,TRBJ2-5,12,CATGPNQETQYF,TGTGCCACGGGACCGAACCAAGAGACCCAGTACTTC
TRBD1,TRBV25-1,.,TRBJ1-2,16,CASRDAATGRDYGYTF,TGTGCCAGCAGGGATGCTGCGACAGGGAGGGACTATGGCTACACCTTC
TRBD2,TRBV27,.,TRBJ2-1,15,CASSFRLAGLNEQFF,TGTGCCAGCAGTTTTCGACTAGCGGGGCTCAATGAGCAGTTCTTC
TRBD1,TRBV5-1,many,TRBJ1-4,14,CASSQRTGEEKLFF,TGCGCCAGCAGCCAGCGGACAGGGGAGGAAAAACTGTTTTTT
.,TRBV10-2,.,TRBJ2-3,14,CAIREGRGWDTQYF,TGCGCCATCCGGGAGGGCAGGGGGTGGGATACGCAGTATTTT
.,TRBV27,.,TRBJ1-5,13,CASSLYRAQPQHF,TGTGCCAGCAGTTTATACAGGGCTCAGCCCCAGCATTTT
TRBD1,TRBV29-1,few,TRBJ2-5,15,CSVEDLQGAGETQYF,TGCAGCGTTGAAGATCTGCAGGGGGCGGGGGAGACCCAGTACTTC
TRBD1,TRBV7-9,few,TRBJ1-5,16,CASSLQTGVGNQPQHF,TGTGCCAGCAGCTTACAAACAGGGGTTGGCAATCAGCCCCAGCATTTT
.,TRBV7-9,.,TRBJ1-1,14,CASSLQRVNTEAFF,TGTGCCAGCAGCTTACAGAGGGTGAACACTGAAGCTTTCTTT
.,TRBV10-3,many,TRBJ1-2,13,CAISENTGSGYTF,TGTGCCATCAGTGAGAATACAGGATCGGGCTACACCTTC